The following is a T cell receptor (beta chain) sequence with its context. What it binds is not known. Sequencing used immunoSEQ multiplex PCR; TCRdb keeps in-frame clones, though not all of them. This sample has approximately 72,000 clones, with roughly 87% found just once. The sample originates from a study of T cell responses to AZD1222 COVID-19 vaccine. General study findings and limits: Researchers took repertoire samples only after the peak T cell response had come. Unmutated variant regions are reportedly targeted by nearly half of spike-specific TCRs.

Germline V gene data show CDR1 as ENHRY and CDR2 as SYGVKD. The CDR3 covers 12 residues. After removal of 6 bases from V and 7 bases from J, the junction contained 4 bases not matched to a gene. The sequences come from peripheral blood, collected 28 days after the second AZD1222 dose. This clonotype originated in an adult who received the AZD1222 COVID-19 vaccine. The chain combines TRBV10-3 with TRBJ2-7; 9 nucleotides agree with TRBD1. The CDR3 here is CAIRQGAGEQYF. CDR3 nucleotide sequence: TGTGCCATCAGACAGGGGGCGGGGGAGCAGTACTTC.